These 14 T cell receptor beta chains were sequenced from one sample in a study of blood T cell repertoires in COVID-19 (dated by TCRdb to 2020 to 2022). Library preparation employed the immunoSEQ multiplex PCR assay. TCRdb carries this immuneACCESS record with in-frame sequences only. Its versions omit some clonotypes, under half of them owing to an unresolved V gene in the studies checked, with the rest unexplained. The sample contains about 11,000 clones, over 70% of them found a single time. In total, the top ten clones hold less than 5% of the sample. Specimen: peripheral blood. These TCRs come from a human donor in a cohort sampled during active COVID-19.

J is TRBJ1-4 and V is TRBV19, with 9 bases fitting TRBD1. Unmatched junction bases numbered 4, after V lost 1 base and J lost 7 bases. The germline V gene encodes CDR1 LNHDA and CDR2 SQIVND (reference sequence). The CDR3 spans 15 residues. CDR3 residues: CASSIGGQGREKLFF. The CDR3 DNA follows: TGTGCCAGTAGTATAGGGGGACAGGGACGTGAAAAACTGTTTTTT.

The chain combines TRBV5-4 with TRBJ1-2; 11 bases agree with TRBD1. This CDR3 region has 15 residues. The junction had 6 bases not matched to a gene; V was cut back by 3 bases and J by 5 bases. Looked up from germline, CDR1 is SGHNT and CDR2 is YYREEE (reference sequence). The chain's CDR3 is CASSSAGTGGYGYTF. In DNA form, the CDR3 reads TGTGCCAGCAGCTCAGCCGGGACAGGGGGATATGGCTACACCTTC.

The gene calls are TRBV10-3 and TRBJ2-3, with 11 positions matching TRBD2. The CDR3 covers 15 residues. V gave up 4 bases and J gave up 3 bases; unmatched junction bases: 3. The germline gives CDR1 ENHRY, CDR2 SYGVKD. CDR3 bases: TGTGCCATCAGTGTATCTAGCGGGAGGACAGATACGCAGTATTTT. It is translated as CAISVSSGRTDTQYF.

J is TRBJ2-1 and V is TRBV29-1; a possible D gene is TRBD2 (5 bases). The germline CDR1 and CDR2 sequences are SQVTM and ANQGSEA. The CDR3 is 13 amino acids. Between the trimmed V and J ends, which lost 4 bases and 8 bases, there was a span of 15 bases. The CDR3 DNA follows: TGCAGCGTTGTAGGGCCAGCGAGGGATGAGCAGTTCTTC. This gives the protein CSVVGPARDEQFF.

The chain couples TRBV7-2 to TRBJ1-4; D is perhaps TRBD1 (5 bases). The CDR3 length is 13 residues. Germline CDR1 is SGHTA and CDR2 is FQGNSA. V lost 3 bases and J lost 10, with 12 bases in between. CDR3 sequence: CASSFQGEAKLFF. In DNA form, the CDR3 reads TGTGCCAGCAGCTTCCAAGGGGAGGCAAAACTGTTTTTT.

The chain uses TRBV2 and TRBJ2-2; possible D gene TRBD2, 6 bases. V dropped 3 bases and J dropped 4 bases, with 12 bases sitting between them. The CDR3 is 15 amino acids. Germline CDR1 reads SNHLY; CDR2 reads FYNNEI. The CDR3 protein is CASSEERGLTGELFF. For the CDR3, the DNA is TGTGCCAGCAGTGAGGAACGGGGACTCACCGGGGAGCTGTTTTTT.

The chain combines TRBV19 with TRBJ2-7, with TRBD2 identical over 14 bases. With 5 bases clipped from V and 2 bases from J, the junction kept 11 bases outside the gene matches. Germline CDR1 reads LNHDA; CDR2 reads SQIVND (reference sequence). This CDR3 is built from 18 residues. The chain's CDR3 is CASSAGTSGRSGTYEQYF. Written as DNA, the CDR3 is TGTGCCAGTAGTGCCGGGACTAGCGGGAGAAGTGGGACCTACGAGCAGTACTTC. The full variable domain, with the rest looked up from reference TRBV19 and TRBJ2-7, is DGGITQSPKYLFRKEGQNVTLSCEQNLNHDAMYWYRQDPGQGLRLIYYSQIVNDFQKGDIAEGYSVSREKKESFPLTVTSAQKNPTAFYLCASSAGTSGRSGTYEQYFGPGTRLTVT.

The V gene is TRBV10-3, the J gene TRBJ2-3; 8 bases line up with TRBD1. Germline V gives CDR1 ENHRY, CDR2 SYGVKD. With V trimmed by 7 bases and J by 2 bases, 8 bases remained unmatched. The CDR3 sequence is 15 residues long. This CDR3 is CAIKSQDRATDTQYF. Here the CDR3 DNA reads TGTGCCATCAAATCCCAGGACAGGGCCACAGATACGCAGTATTTT.

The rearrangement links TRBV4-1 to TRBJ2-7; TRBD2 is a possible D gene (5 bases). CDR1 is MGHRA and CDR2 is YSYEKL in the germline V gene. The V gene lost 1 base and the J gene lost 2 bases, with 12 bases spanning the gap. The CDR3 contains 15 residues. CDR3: CASSQVFDGTYEQYF. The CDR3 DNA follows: TGCGCCAGCAGCCAAGTTTTCGACGGGACCTACGAGCAGTACTTC.

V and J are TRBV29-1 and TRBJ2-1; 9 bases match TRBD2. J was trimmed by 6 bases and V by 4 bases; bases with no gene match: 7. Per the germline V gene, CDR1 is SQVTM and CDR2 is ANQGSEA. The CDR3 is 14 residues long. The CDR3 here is CSVVLAGRGNEQFF. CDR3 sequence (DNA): TGCAGCGTTGTGCTAGCGGGGAGGGGCAATGAGCAGTTCTTC.

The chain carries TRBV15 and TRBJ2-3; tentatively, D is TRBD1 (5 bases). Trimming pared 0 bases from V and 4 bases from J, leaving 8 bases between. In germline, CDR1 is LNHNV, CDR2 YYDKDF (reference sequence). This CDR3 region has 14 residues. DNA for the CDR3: TGTGCCACCAGCAGAGATGGGGCGGCAGATACGCAGTATTTT. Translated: CATSRDGAADTQYF.

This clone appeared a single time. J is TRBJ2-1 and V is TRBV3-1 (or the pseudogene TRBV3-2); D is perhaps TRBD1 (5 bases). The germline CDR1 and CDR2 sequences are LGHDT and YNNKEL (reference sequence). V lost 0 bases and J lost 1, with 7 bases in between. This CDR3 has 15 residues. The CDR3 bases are TGTGCCAGCAGCCAAGATAGGGGATCCTACAATGAGCAGTTCTTC. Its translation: CASSQDRGSYNEQFF.

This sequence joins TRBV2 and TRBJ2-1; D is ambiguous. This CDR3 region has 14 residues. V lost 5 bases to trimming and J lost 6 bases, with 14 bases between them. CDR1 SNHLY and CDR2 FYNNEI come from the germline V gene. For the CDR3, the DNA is TGTGCCAGCAGTCAACATGGAGCTCTCAATGAGCAGTTCTTC. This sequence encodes CASSQHGALNEQFF.

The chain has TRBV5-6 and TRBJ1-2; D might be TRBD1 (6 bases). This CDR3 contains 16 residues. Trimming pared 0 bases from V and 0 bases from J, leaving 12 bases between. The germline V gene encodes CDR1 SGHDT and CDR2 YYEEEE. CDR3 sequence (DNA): TGTGCCAGCAGCTTGGCCGGACAGCCGACTAACTATGGCTACACCTTC. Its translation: CASSLAGQPTNYGYTF.